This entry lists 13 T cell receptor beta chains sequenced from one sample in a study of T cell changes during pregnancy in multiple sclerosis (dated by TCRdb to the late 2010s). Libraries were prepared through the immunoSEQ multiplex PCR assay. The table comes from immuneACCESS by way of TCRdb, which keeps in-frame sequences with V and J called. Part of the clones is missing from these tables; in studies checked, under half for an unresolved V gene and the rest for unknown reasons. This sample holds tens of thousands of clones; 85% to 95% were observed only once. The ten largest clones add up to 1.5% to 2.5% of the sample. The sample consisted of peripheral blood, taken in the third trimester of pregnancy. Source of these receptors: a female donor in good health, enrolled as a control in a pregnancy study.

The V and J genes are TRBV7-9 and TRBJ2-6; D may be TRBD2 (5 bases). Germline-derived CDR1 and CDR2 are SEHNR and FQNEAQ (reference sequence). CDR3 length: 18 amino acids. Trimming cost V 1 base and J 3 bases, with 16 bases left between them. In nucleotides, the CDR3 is TGTGCCAGCAGCTTAGTAGCGAGTTCGGTTCGTGGGGCCAACGTCCTGACTTTC. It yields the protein CASSLVASSVRGANVLTF.

In DNA, the CDR3 is TGTGCCAGCAGCAAGGGACTAGCGGGAGCGTACAATGAGCAGTTCTTC. Protein sequence: CASSKGLAGAYNEQFF. V gene TRBV11-3 combines with J gene TRBJ2-1, with TRBD2 matching over 14 bases. Trimming removed 5 bases from V and 4 bases from J; junction bases left unmatched: 4. The length of the CDR3 is 16 residues. CDR1 is SGHNT and CDR2 is YENEEA in the germline V gene.

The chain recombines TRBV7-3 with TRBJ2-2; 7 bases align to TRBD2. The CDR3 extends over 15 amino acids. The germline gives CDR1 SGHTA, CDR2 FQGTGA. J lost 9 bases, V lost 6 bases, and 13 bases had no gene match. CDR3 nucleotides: TGTGCCAGCAGTCCCGGGACTACGGTTTTCCGGGAGCTGTTTTTT. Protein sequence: CASSPGTTVFRELFF.

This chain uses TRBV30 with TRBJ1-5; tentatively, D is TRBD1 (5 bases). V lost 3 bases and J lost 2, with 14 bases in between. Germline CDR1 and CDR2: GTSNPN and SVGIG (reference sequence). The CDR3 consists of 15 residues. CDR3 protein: CAWRGAGQGNQPQHF. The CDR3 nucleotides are TGTGCCTGGAGAGGGGCGGGGCAGGGCAATCAGCCCCAGCATTTT.

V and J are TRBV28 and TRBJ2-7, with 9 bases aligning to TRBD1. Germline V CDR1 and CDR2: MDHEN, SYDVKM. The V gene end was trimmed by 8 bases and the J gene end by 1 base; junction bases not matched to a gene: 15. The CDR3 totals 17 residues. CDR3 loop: CASCKNRQGGRSYEQYF. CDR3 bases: TGTGCCAGCTGCAAGAACCGACAGGGGGGAAGATCCTACGAGCAGTACTTC.

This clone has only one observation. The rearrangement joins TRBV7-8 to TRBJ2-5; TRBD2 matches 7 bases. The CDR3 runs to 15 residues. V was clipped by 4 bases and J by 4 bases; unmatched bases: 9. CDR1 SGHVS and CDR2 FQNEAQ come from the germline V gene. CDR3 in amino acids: CASSSPGGSRETQYF. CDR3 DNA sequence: TGTGCCAGCAGCTCCCCCGGGGGGTCCCGAGAGACCCAGTACTTC.

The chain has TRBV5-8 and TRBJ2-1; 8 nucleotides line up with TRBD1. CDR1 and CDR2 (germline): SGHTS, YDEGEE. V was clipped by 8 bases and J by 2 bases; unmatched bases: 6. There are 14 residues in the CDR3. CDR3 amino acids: CARSRGRAYNEQFF. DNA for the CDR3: TGTGCCAGGAGCAGGGGGCGCGCCTACAATGAGCAGTTCTTC.

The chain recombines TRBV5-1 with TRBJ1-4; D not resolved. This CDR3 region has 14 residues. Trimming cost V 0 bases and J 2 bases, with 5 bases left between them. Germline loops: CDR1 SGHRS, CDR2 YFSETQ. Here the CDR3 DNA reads TGCGCCAGCAGCTTGGTGTCGACTAATGAAAAACTGTTTTTT. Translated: CASSLVSTNEKLFF.

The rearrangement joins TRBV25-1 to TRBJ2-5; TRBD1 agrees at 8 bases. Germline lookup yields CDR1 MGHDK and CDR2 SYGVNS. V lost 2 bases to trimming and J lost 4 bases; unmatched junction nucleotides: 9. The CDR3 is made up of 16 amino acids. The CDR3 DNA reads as TGTGCCAGCAGTGAACGGACAGGGCGGAGGGGAGAGACCCAGTACTTC. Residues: CASSERTGRRGETQYF.

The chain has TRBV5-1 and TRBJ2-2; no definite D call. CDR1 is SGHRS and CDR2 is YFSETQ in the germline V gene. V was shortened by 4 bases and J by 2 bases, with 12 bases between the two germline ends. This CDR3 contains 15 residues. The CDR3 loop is CASSARRTNTGELFF. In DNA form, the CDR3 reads TGCGCCAGCAGCGCCCGCAGAACAAACACCGGGGAGCTGTTTTTT.

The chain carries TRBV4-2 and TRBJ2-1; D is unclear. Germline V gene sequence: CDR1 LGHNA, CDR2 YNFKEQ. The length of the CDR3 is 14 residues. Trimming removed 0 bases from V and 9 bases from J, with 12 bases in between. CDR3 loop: CASSQDQEVREQFF. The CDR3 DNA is TGTGCCAGCAGCCAAGATCAAGAGGTCCGTGAGCAGTTCTTC.

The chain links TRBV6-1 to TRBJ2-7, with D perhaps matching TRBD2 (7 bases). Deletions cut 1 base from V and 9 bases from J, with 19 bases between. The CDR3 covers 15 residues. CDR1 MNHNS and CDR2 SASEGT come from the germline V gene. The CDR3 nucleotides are TGTGCCAGCAGTGAAGGGTTAAGCGGGACATGGGGGCAGTACTTC. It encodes CASSEGLSGTWGQYF.

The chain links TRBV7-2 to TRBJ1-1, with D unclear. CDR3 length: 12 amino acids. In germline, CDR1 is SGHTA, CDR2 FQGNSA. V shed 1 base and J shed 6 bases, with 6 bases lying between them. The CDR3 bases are TGTGCCAGCAGCTTAGGTGGCTCTGAAGCTTTCTTT. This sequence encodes CASSLGGSEAFF.